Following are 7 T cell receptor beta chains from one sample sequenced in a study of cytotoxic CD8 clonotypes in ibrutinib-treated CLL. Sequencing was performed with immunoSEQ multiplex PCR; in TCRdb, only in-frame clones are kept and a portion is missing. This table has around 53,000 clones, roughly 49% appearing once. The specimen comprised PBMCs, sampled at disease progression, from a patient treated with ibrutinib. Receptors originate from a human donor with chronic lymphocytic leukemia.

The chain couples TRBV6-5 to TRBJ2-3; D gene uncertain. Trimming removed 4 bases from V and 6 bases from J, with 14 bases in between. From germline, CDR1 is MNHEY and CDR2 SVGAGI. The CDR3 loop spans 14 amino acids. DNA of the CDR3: TGTGCCAGCAGTTCTCGGGCCTCTTTGGATACGCAGTATTTT. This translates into CASSSRASLDTQYF.

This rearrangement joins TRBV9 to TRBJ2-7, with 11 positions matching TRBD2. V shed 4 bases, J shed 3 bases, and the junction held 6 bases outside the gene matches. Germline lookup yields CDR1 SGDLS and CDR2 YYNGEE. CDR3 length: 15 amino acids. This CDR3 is CASSSQLAGVYEQYF. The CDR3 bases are TGTGCCAGCAGCTCCCAACTAGCGGGAGTCTACGAGCAGTACTTC.

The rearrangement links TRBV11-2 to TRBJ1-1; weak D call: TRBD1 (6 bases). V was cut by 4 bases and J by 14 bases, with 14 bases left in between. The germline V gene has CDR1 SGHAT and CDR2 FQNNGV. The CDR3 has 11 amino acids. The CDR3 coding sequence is TGTGCCAGCAGCTCAGGTCAACAGGGCTTCTTT. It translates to CASSSGQQGFF.

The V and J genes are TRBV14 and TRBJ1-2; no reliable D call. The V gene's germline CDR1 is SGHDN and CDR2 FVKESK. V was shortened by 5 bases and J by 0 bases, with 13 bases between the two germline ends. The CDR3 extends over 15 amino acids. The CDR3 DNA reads TGTGCCAGCAGCGGAAGGACGTCAGCTAACTATGGCTACACCTTC. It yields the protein CASSGRTSANYGYTF.

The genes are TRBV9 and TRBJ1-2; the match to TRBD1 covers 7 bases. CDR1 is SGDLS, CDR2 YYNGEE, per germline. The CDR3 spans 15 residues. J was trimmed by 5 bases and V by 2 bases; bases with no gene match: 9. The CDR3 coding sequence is TGTGCCAGCAGCGTCACCGGGACAGCGAATTATGGCTACACCTTC. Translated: CASSVTGTANYGYTF.

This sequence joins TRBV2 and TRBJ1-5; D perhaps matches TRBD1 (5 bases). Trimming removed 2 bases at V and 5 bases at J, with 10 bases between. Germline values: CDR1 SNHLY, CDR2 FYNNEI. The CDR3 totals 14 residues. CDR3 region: CASSEWGGDQPQHF. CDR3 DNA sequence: TGTGCCAGCAGTGAATGGGGAGGGGATCAGCCCCAGCATTTT.

Here the CDR3 DNA reads TGTGCCAGCCAAGGACAGGGGGCGTCTAATGAAAAACTGTTTTTT. Protein sequence: CASQGQGASNEKLFF. The V call is TRBV19, the J call TRBJ1-4, with TRBD1 matching 11 bases. Germline CDR1 LNHDA, CDR2 SQIVND (reference sequence). CDR3 length equals 15 residues. V gave up 9 bases and J gave up 3 bases; unmatched junction bases: 6.